This is a list of T cell receptor beta chains from one sample in a study of shared clonotypes between healthy human individuals. Only in-frame clones appear in the TCRdb table, and some are missing; sequencing was by immunoSEQ multiplex PCR. The repertoire consists of under 1,100,000 clones, with approximately 72% occurring once and the leading ten covering about 1.5%. Sequencing was performed on memory CD4+ T cells sorted from blood. The source is a man between 18 and 29 years old in good health. The CDR3 runs from the conserved cysteine through the conserved F or W. Fields, in order: D gene, J gene, clone size, V gene, CDR3 protein, CDR3 DNA. D genes are given only for firm matches. Expanded clones are given a class, and other clones once, few, many or no size at all.

d_call: NA; j_call: TRBJ1-1; clone_size: few; v_call: TRBV10-1; cdr3_aa: CASSPGGGTEAFF; cdr3_nt: TGCGCCAGCAGTCCCGGGGGTGGCACTGAAGCTTTCTTT
d_call: TRBD1; j_call: TRBJ1-6; clone_size: NA; v_call: TRBV7-9; cdr3_aa: CASSRPGQGAGSPLHF; cdr3_nt: TGTGCCAGCAGCCGCCCGGGACAGGGGGCAGGTTCACCCCTCCACTTT
d_call: NA; j_call: TRBJ1-5; clone_size: NA; v_call: TRBV5-8; cdr3_aa: CASSLEQNQPQHF; cdr3_nt: TGTGCCAGCAGCTTGGAACAAAATCAGCCCCAGCATTTT
d_call: TRBD2; j_call: TRBJ2-3; clone_size: once; v_call: TRBV27; cdr3_aa: CASSTSGRGTDTQYF; cdr3_nt: TGTGCCAGCAGTACTAGCGGGAGGGGCACAGATACGCAGTATTTT
d_call: NA; j_call: TRBJ1-5; clone_size: NA; v_call: TRBV5-6; cdr3_aa: CASSWYSPGGSTGQPQHF; cdr3_nt: TGTGCCAGCAGCTGGTACTCTCCTGGGGGGAGCACCGGGCAGCCCCAGCATTTT
d_call: TRBD1; j_call: TRBJ1-4; clone_size: NA; v_call: TRBV29-1; cdr3_aa: CSVEGQGRAGGEKLFF; cdr3_nt: TGCAGCGTTGAAGGACAGGGGAGGGCCGGTGGCGAAAAACTGTTTTTT
d_call: NA; j_call: TRBJ2-5; clone_size: NA; v_call: TRBV18; cdr3_aa: CASSQGIQETQYF; cdr3_nt: TGTGCCAGCTCACAGGGGATCCAAGAGACCCAGTACTTC
d_call: NA; j_call: TRBJ1-1; clone_size: NA; v_call: TRBV6-5; cdr3_aa: CASIPSRGTEAFF; cdr3_nt: TGTGCCAGCATACCCAGTAGGGGAACGGAAGCTTTCTTT
d_call: NA; j_call: TRBJ2-7; clone_size: NA; v_call: TRBV11-2; cdr3_aa: CANSSLRDRAHEQYF; cdr3_nt: TGTGCCAACAGTTCACTCCGGGACCGGGCCCACGAGCAGTACTTC
d_call: NA; j_call: TRBJ1-2; clone_size: NA; v_call: TRBV5-1; cdr3_aa: CASSLVTGNYGYTF; cdr3_nt: TGCGCCAGCAGCTTGGTTACGGGGAACTATGGCTACACCTTC
d_call: NA; j_call: TRBJ2-7; clone_size: NA; v_call: TRBV18; cdr3_aa: CASSPGGIDEQYF; cdr3_nt: TGTGCCAGCTCACCGGGGGGCATTGACGAGCAGTACTTC
d_call: TRBD2; j_call: TRBJ2-2; clone_size: NA; v_call: TRBV19; cdr3_aa: CASMTGGPYTGELFF; cdr3_nt: TGTGCCAGTATGACGGGAGGGCCATACACCGGGGAGCTGTTTTTT
d_call: NA; j_call: TRBJ1-4; clone_size: NA; v_call: TRBV28; cdr3_aa: CASRLSNVAGELFF; cdr3_nt: TGTGCCAGCAGACTGTCAAATGTGGCAGGGGAACTGTTTTTT
d_call: TRBD2; j_call: TRBJ2-7; clone_size: NA; v_call: TRBV19; cdr3_aa: CASSRAEGGRPATQQYF; cdr3_nt: TGTGCCAGTAGTCGGGCAGAAGGCGGGAGGCCCGCTACGCAACAGTACTTC